A selection of T cell receptor beta chains follows, all from one sample in a study of patients and donors after allogeneic stem cell transplantation. TCRdb reanalysed the RT-PCR reads using MiXCR and keeps one entry per CDR3 protein. The repertoire has 190,000 or so distinct CDR3 sequences, less than 45% of them found once; the top ten carry about 35%. Sequenced material: blood, either unsorted or a sorted T cell fraction (not recorded which). These receptors came from a human donor who was either an allogeneic HSCT recipient or a stem cell or donor lymphocyte infusion donor (not recorded which). It is not recorded whose cells these are; they may come from a transplant donor. Both conserved end residues are part of each CDR3. The order of the fields is J gene, clone size, V gene, D gene, CDR3 protein, CDR3 DNA. A D gene is named only where the DNA matches it firmly. Some rows mark clone size as missing; the rest say once, few, many or name a class of expanded clone.

>TRBJ2-1|NA|TRBV21-1|NA
CASSSRRLTYNEQFF
TGTGCCAGCAGCAGTAGGAGGTTGACCTACAATGAGCAGTTCTTC
>TRBJ2-1|NA|TRBV5-1|NA
CASKSEGPSYNEQFF
TGCGCCAGCAAAAGCGAGGGACCCTCCTACAATGAGCAGTTCTTC
>TRBJ2-7|NA|TRBV20-1|NA
CSARDSSADYEQYF
TGCAGTGCTAGAGATTCCTCGGCAGATTACGAGCAGTACTTC
>TRBJ1-2|NA|TRBV7-9|NA
CASSSIHGGYTF
TGTGCCAGCAGCTCTATACACGGGGGCTACACCTTC
>TRBJ1-5|few|TRBV28|NA
CASTESGAGNQPQHF
TGTGCCAGCACCGAGTCGGGGGCAGGCAATCAGCCCCAGCATTTT
>TRBJ1-2|NA|TRBV15|TRBD1
CATSSPGGVNYGYTF
TGTGCCACCAGCAGCCCAGGGGGGGTCAACTATGGCTACACCTTC
>TRBJ1-2|few|TRBV20-1|NA
CSAREGAGYTF
TGCAGTGCTAGAGAAGGAGCGGGCTACACCTTC
>TRBJ1-2|NA|TRBV6-5|NA
CASSYGSGLGYTF
TGTGCCAGCAGTTACGGGTCGGGTCTTGGCTACACCTTC
>TRBJ1-1|few|TRBV5-6|NA
CATGPLGQGVMNTEAFF
TGTGCCACCGGCCCTTTGGGGCAGGGCGTCATGAACACTGAAGCTTTCTTT
>TRBJ1-2|NA|TRBV7-9|TRBD1
CASSSDRGYGYTF
TGTGCCAGCAGCTCGGACAGGGGCTATGGCTACACCTTC
>TRBJ1-2|few|TRBV7-9|NA
CASTPGGTTGGYGYTF
TGTGCCAGCACCCCGGGTGGTACGACAGGCGGCTATGGCTACACCTTC
>TRBJ1-1|NA|TRBV25-1|NA
CASRRRSGTRTEAFF
TGTGCCAGCAGGAGGAGAAGTGGGACACGGACTGAAGCTTTCTTT
>TRBJ1-5|few|TRBV12-3/TRBV12-4|TRBD1
CASSLWAGGGNQPQHF
TGTGCCAGCAGTTTATGGGCAGGGGGGGGAAATCAGCCCCAGCATTTT
>TRBJ2-5|once|TRBV28|NA
CASTTLLPGERQETQYF
TGTGCCAGCACCACTCTCCTCCCCGGGGAGAGACAAGAGACCCAGTACTTC
>TRBJ2-1|NA|TRBV19|TRBD2
CASSIPSREKIVEQFF
TGTGCCAGTAGTATTCCCTCGCGGGAGAAAATAGTTGAGCAGTTCTTC
>TRBJ1-1|many|TRBV12-3/TRBV12-4|NA
CASSPERYTEAFF
TGTGCCAGCAGTCCGGAGCGATACACTGAAGCTTTCTTT
>TRBJ2-7|NA|TRBV9|NA
CASSVDLDYEQYF
TGTGCCAGCAGCGTAGACCTAGACTACGAGCAGTACTTC
>TRBJ2-3|NA|TRBV13|NA
CASSVGTSTDTQYF
TGTGCCAGCAGCGTCGGGACTAGCACAGATACGCAGTATTTT
>TRBJ1-1|few|TRBV18|TRBD1
CASSPIEQGRAEAFF
TGTGCCAGCTCACCAATCGAACAGGGGAGGGCTGAAGCTTTCTTT
>TRBJ2-1|NA|TRBV7-8|NA
CASSFDRGPRRNEQFF
TGTGCCAGCAGCTTCGATAGAGGGCCCCGACGTAATGAGCAGTTCTTC
>TRBJ1-5|NA|TRBV6-6|NA
CASSYRQGPSNQPQHF
TGTGCCAGCAGTTATCGGCAGGGACCTAGCAATCAGCCCCAGCATTTT
>TRBJ1-6|few|TRBV7-3|NA
CASSFDYNSPLHF
TGTGCCAGCAGCTTTGATTATAATTCACCCCTCCACTTT
>TRBJ1-1|once|TRBV12-3/TRBV12-4|NA
CASSLQWGSTEAFF
TGTGCCAGCAGTTTACAGTGGGGTAGCACTGAAGCTTTCTTT
>TRBJ2-1|NA|TRBV5-1|TRBD2
CASSLGLAGGPVNEQFF
TGCGCCAGCAGCCTTGGACTAGCGGGAGGGCCAGTCAATGAGCAGTTCTTC
>TRBJ1-5|NA|TRBV10-1|NA
CASSALQLSNQPQHF
TGCGCCAGCAGTGCGCTCCAGCTTAGCAATCAGCCCCAGCATTTT
>TRBJ2-5|NA|TRBV7-9|TRBD1
CASSIPRTGERGTQYF
TGTGCCAGCAGCATACCGCGGACAGGGGAACGAGGGACCCAGTACTTC
>TRBJ2-2|NA|TRBV25-1|NA
CASSELRVGGELFF
TGTGCCAGCAGTGAGTTGCGTGTTGGTGGGGAGCTGTTTTTT
>TRBJ1-4|NA|TRBV12-3/TRBV12-4|NA
CASSFEDGEGEKLFF
TGTGCCAGCAGTTTCGAGGACGGGGAGGGTGAAAAACTGTTTTTT
>TRBJ1-1|few|TRBV29-1|NA
CSVQETGEAFF
TGCAGCGTTCAGGAAACCGGTGAAGCTTTCTTT